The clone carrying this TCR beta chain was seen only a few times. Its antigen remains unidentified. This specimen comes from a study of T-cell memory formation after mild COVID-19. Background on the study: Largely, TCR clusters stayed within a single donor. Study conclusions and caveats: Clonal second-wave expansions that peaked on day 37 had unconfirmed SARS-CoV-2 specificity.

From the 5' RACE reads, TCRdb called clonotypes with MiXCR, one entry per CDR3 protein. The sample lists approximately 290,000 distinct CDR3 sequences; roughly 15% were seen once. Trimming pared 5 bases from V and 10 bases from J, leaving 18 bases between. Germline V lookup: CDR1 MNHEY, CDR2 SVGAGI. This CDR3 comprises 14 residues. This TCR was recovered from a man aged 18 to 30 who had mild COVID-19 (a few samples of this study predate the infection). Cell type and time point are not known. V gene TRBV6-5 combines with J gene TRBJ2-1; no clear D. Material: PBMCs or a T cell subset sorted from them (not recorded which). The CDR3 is CASSTRTTGKEQFF. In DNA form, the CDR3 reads TGTGCCAGCAGTACGCGGACGACCGGCAAGGAGCAGTTCTTC.